This T cell receptor (beta chain) was documented in a study of regulatory T cells in long-lasting Graves disease. Study results and limitations: It was in persistent disease that TRBV28, TRBJ1-2 and TRBJ2-5 were favored.

Time point indicated: persistent/refractory GD, antithyroid drugs over 5 years with positive TRAb. PBMC RNA was the source of the TCR library. Diagnosing Graves' disease relied on the American Thyroid Association guidelines. Ten or more counts support this clonotype. Its specificity is unknown. TCR beta libraries were built with iRepertoire HTBI primers and Arm-PCR of CDR3 regions. TCRdb used MiXCR to reprocess the multiplex PCR reads, holding one entry per CDR3 protein. This sample has 350,000 to 450,000 distinct CDR3 sequences, with over 20% found just once. Germline V gene sequence: CDR1 MGHDK, CDR2 SYGVNS. The CDR3 is 15 amino acids. The V gene lost 5 bases and the J gene lost 4 bases, with 18 bases spanning the gap.

The specimen comprised peripheral blood mononuclear cells (PBMCs), sampled when the disease was refractory, from a patient treated with antithyroid drugs. The V and J genes are TRBV25-1 and TRBJ2-7; D is perhaps TRBD1 or TRBD2 (5 bases each). The sequence was collected from a female donor with Graves disease. CDR3 in amino acids: CASSPMGKRGYEQYF. The CDR3 nucleotides read TGTGCCAGCAGTCCAATGGGGAAGAGGGGATACGAGCAGTACTTC.